The sequence of this TCR beta chain was determined in a study of CD8+ T cells in alopecia areata (dated by TCRdb to 2017 to 2018). Looking at the study overall: The treated patients, all with moderate-to-severe alopecia areata, were enrolled in an open-label pilot trial of oral tofacitinib given at 5 to 10 mg twice daily. Tofacitinib was given for 6 to 18 months, followed by 6 months of follow-up off drug to assess delayed response and recurrence. Disease severity in treated patients was measured with the SALT score, which quantifies the percentage of affected scalp surface area. The study used high-throughput TCRbeta sequencing to examine T cell clonal expansion in alopecia areata, in both the C3H/HeJ mouse model and human patients. In humans, TCRbeta sequencing was performed on scalp tissue and on sorted CD4+ and CD8+ peripheral blood T cells from healthy controls and from patients with patchy or totalis/universalis alopecia areata. Biopsies were taken from tofacitinib-treated patients at baseline and again at 4 and 24 weeks into treatment, and several of those patients also had a later scalp biopsy. Scalp clonality was compared among normal scalp (n=4), patchy alopecia areata scalp (n=8), and alopecia totalis/universalis scalp (n=8). RNA came from the PAXgene miRNA kit for fixed scalp, the miRNeasy kit for PBMCs, and the RNeasy kit for mouse skin. TCRbeta CDR3 regions were amplified by immunoSEQ multiplex PCR using 35 Vbeta forward and 13 Jbeta reverse primers.

This clone showed up just a few times. No cognate antigen has been identified for it. No base qualities exist here, and no much larger clone lies one base off it. CDR1 ENHRY and CDR2 SYGVKD are derived from the germline V gene. The CDR3 has 14 amino acids, counting the end cysteine and phenylalanine. Only CDR3 DNA is held: 42 bases, read in frame from base 1. Relative to germline, V is missing 3 bases and J is missing 3 bases, with 2 bases of the junction outside any gene match. Sample time point, as interpreted from the label and publication: around 28 days on oral tofacitinib. The intended sense of this specimen's treatment or condition label: oral pan-JAK inhibitor, 5-10 mg twice daily. Lesional scalp punch biopsies and peripheral blood were collected from alopecia areata patients. PBMCs were separated by density centrifugation and stained for CD3, CD4 and CD8, after which CD4+ and CD8+ T cells were sorted on a FACSAria.

The study at large found these results: Compared with mice, TCR sequences shared between patients were less clear, possibly partly because of HLA diversity across the patient population. Tofacitinib significantly decreased scalp clonality and the number of expanded CD8+ clones among the top 100 scalp clones. During tofacitinib treatment, many expanded lesional clones remained in scalp and blood, and this persistence may partly explain relapse after treatment is stopped. Scalp TCR repertoire analysis is complicated because resident alphabeta T cells in normal human skin are also sequenced, whereas mouse skin is dominated by gammadelta T cells. Compared with normal scalp, lesional scalp had higher clonality and more expanded CD8+ clones, particularly in alopecia totalis/universalis, a pattern that suggests antigenic drive. The treated cohort was small, with a single nonresponder, so links between baseline CD8+ expansion and response need larger studies.

Libraries were prepared through the immunoSEQ multiplex PCR assay. To provide template for TCR sequencing, every sample had RNA extracted and reverse transcribed into cDNA. SuperScript III was used to make first-strand cDNA, primed with a 2:1 mix of oligo-dT and random hexamers. A synthetic immune receptor repertoire was used to assess amplification bias, and residual bias was removed computationally. The original pipeline was this. Raw reads were preprocessed to remove errors, and CDR3 was defined by IMGT conventions from the conserved cysteine to phenylalanine. To get clonality, Shannon entropy was normalized by log2 of the number of productive unique TCRs and the result was subtracted from 1. Whether each scalp clone was CD4 or CD8 was inferred by checking scalp TCRbeta sequences against the CD4 and CD8 repertoires from sorted blood. This is the immuneACCESS table as TCRdb keeps it, with only in-frame sequences that have V and J called. A part of the clones is gone; compared with another copy, unresolved V genes explain less than half, and the rest is unexplained. That table gives V, J and clone size, and the DNA gave D and trimming. Within this sample are some 200,000 clones, with 50% to 60% of them counted one time only. The ten largest clonotypes hold approximately 3.4% of the sample.

The sample here was CD4+ T cells sorted from blood, taken at week 4, from a patient treated with tofacitinib. The rearrangement joined TRBV10-3 to TRBJ1-1; 9 central nucleotides agree with TRBD1. The sequence was obtained from a human donor with alopecia areata. CDR3 protein: CAISDTGGDTEAFF. The DNA is TGTGCCATCAGTGATACAGGGGGCGACACTGAAGCTTTCTTT.